The 21 T cell receptor beta chains below were found in one sample sequenced in a study of shared clonotypes between healthy human individuals. Some clones are missing from TCRdb's copy, which holds only in-frame ones; the method was immunoSEQ multiplex PCR. The repertoire includes around 990,000 clones, approximately 75% of them detected once, and more than 0.85% sits in the top ten. The sequencing input was memory CD4+ T cells from PBMCs. Stated subset: CD45RA-negative fraction. The receptor source for this set is a man aged 18 to 30 in good health. Some clones in this sample may be carry-over from other donors' samples.

This clone was counted once. The V and J genes are TRBV29-1 and TRBJ1-2, with D uncertain. Trimming took off 7 bases at V and 9 bases at J, with 9 bases between the two ends. The CDR3 extends over 9 amino acids. Germline CDR1 is SQVTM and CDR2 is ANQGSEA. The CDR3 coding sequence is TGCAGCGCGGGTCCTAGCTACACCTTC. This encodes CSAGPSYTF.

The J gene is TRBJ2-5, the V gene TRBV11-3; TRBD2 agrees at 13 bases. V shed 8 bases, J shed 5 bases, and the junction held 8 bases outside the gene matches. CDR1 is SGHNT, CDR2 YENEEA, per germline. The CDR3 runs to 15 residues. CDR3 region: CASQNGLAGEETQYF. The CDR3 nucleotides are TGTGCCAGCCAAAACGGACTAGCGGGAGAGGAGACCCAGTACTTC.

V is TRBV30 and J is TRBJ2-7; possibly TRBD1 or TRBD2 for D (5 bases each). Germline V lookup: CDR1 GTSNPN, CDR2 SVGIG (reference sequence). V lost 8 bases, J lost 4 bases, and 15 bases lay in between. The CDR3 covers 12 residues. The CDR3 is CAPDHRRYEQYF. In DNA form, the CDR3 reads TGTGCCCCTGATCACAGGAGGTACGAGCAGTACTTC.

The chain carries TRBV11-3 and TRBJ2-5; D uncertain. V lost 1 base, J lost 3 bases, and 6 bases lay in between. The CDR3 covers 13 residues. Per the germline V gene, CDR1 is SGHNT and CDR2 is YENEEA. The CDR3 coding sequence is TGTGCCAGCAGCTTAGGGGTTGAAGAGACCCAGTACTTC. Its translation: CASSLGVEETQYF.

This clone has a handful of counts. One end of the junction fails to match germline, which may point to a read error. The CDR3 DNA reads TGTGCCAGCAGCGAAGGGGCCAGGGCAATGTACACCTTC. It codes for CASSEGARAMYTF. The rearrangement links TRBV6-1 to TRBJ1-2; a possible D gene is TRBD1 (5 bases). CDR3 size: 13 residues. CDR1 MNHNS and CDR2 SASEGT come from the germline V gene.

The chain couples TRBV7-9 to TRBJ2-7; unclear D gene. The V end lost 4 bases, the J end lost 2 bases, and 9 bases lay between the germline ends. CDR3 length: 13 amino acids. Germline CDR1 reads SEHNR; CDR2 reads FQNEAQ (reference sequence). CDR3 in DNA: TGTGCCAGCAGCTACCAATTTGCCTACGAGCAGTACTTC. This sequence encodes CASSYQFAYEQYF.

This chain uses TRBV6-1 with TRBJ2-3; D remains ambiguous. Trimming removed 4 bases at V and 6 bases at J, with 11 bases between. Looked up from germline, CDR1 is MNHNS and CDR2 is SASEGT. The CDR3 has 13 amino acids. CDR3 DNA: TGTGCCAGCAGTGCCCGGGTGGGGGATACGCAGTATTTT. Translated: CASSARVGDTQYF.

This clone occurred a few times. V gene TRBV7-9 combines with J gene TRBJ2-3; TRBD1 matches at 9 bases. The V gene's germline CDR1 is SEHNR and CDR2 FQNEAQ (reference sequence). There are 14 residues in the CDR3. V trimming: 1 base; J trimming: 4 bases; junction bases outside the gene matches: 0. CDR3 in amino acids: CASSLGTGADTQYF. The CDR3 DNA reads TGTGCCAGCAGCTTAGGGACAGGGGCAGATACGCAGTATTTT.

The rearrangement joins TRBV5-1 to TRBJ2-3; 8 bases line up with TRBD2. This CDR3 region has 14 residues. The V segment lost 8 bases and the J segment 0 bases; nucleotides outside the gene matches: 5. Per germline, CDR1 SGHRS and CDR2 YFSETQ. The CDR3 DNA reads TGCGCCAGTCAAATAGCGGGGAGCACAGATACGCAGTATTTT. Translation: CASQIAGSTDTQYF.

As to this clone: A read error is the likely source, as a far larger clone sits one nucleotide away. The V gene is TRBV7-9, the J gene TRBJ2-7; D remains unclear. Per the germline V gene, CDR1 is SEHNR and CDR2 is FQNEAQ (reference sequence). The V end lost 5 bases, the J end lost 5 bases, and 10 bases lay between the germline ends. CDR3 length equals 12 residues. The CDR3 bases are TGTGCCAGCAGCCCCCTTGGGGACGAGCAGTACTTC. This sequence encodes CASSPLGDEQYF. The full variable domain, its missing parts supplied by reference TRBV7-9 and TRBJ2-7, is DTGVSQNPRHKITKRGQNVTFRCDPISEHNRLYWYRQTLGQGPEFLTYFQNEAQLEKSRLLSDRFSAERPKGSFSTLEIQRTEQGDSAMYLCASSPLGDEQYFGPGTRLTVT.

The CDR3 loop is CASSRTGGVKDYTF. CDR3 in DNA: TGTGCCAGCAGTCGGACAGGGGGAGTGAAAGACTACACCTTC. The gene calls are TRBV6-5 and TRBJ1-2; 10 bases agree with TRBD1. Per germline, CDR1 MNHEY and CDR2 SVGAGI. The J segment lost 10 bases and the V segment lost 5 bases, leaving 10 bases of the junction unmatched. This CDR3 contains 14 residues.

This rearrangement joins TRBV28 to TRBJ2-7; D remains unclear. Germline V gives CDR1 MDHEN, CDR2 SYDVKM. The ends were cut back, 3 bases at V and 5 bases at J, with 5 bases in the middle. The CDR3 is made up of 11 amino acids. The CDR3 spells CASSLGNEQYF. In DNA, the CDR3 is TGTGCCAGCAGTTTGGGTAACGAGCAGTACTTC.

The chain has TRBV7-6 and TRBJ1-2; a weak D match, TRBD1 (6 bases). The CDR3 is made up of 18 amino acids. Germline V lookup: CDR1 SGHVS, CDR2 FNYEAQ. Trimming cost V 5 bases and J 0 bases, with 22 bases left between them. This CDR3 reads CASSNLAVTGLTNYGYTF. The CDR3 DNA sequence: TGTGCCAGCAGCAACCTCGCCGTAACAGGGCTGACTAACTATGGCTACACCTTC.

The genes are TRBV6-1 and TRBJ2-7; D is tentatively TRBD1 or TRBD2 (5 bases each). CDR3 length equals 14 residues. V lost 4 bases and J 3 bases, leaving 13 bases between the germline ends. Germline CDR1 reads MNHNS; CDR2 reads SASEGT. This CDR3 is CASSAAGAHYEQYF. As DNA, the CDR3 is TGTGCCAGCAGTGCCGCCGGGGCCCACTACGAGCAGTACTTC.

The table lists this clone with a few counts. The V call is TRBV7-3, the J call TRBJ1-1; D unclear. Germline CDR1 reads SGHTA; CDR2 reads FQGTGA. V was trimmed by 7 bases and J by 3 bases, leaving 12 bases between them. The CDR3 runs to 13 residues. The CDR3 DNA reads TGTGCCAGCAAAGGCAGGTCGGACACTGAAGCTTTCTTT. Amino acids: CASKGRSDTEAFF.

The chain employs TRBV7-2 and TRBJ1-3; possible D gene TRBD1, 6 bases. The V gene lost 5 bases and the J gene lost 0 bases, with 14 bases spanning the gap. Germline loops: CDR1 SGHTA, CDR2 FQGNSA. This CDR3 is built from 16 residues. CDR3 sequence reads: CASSIDRTLSGNTIYF. The CDR3 nucleotides read TGTGCCAGCAGCATCGACAGGACCCTCTCTGGAAACACCATATATTTT.

The V gene is TRBV7-9, the J gene TRBJ2-3; D tentatively fits TRBD1 or TRBD2 (5 bases each). This CDR3 comprises 16 residues. V was trimmed by 4 bases and J by 3 bases, leaving 17 bases between them. The germline gives CDR1 SEHNR, CDR2 FQNEAQ (reference sequence). CDR3 DNA sequence: TGTGCCAGCAGCTCAAGGGGACCACGGGCGACAGATACGCAGTATTTT. It yields the protein CASSSRGPRATDTQYF.

The chain recombines TRBV5-1 with TRBJ2-7, with a possible D match to TRBD2 (6 bases). Between the trimmed V and J ends, which lost 4 bases and 3 bases, there was a span of 14 bases. Germline loops: CDR1 SGHRS, CDR2 YFSETQ. The CDR3 covers 14 residues. The CDR3 nucleotides read TGCGCCAGCAGCGAGTCCCCGGACTACTACGAGCAGTACTTC. Translation: CASSESPDYYEQYF.

The rearrangement links TRBV6-6 to TRBJ2-5; D ambiguous. The J call could be wrong; TRBJ2-7 is a better fit for the DNA end. The CDR3 consists of 11 residues. Germline loops: CDR1 MNHNY, CDR2 SVGAGI (reference sequence). CDR3 residues: CASSPNYEQYF. CDR3 nucleotide sequence: TGTGCCAGCAGTCCCAACTACGAGCAGTACTTC.

The gene calls are TRBV11-2 and TRBJ2-5; 12 bases map to TRBD2. The CDR3 is made up of 16 amino acids. CDR1 and CDR2 from the germline V gene are SGHAT and FQNNGV. After removal of 1 base from V and 4 bases from J, the junction contained 4 bases not matched to a gene. CDR3 residues: CASSLGLAGEGETQYF. The CDR3, as DNA: TGTGCCAGCAGCTTAGGACTAGCGGGAGAGGGAGAGACCCAGTACTTC.

On this clone itself: Additional DNA sequences in this sample encode the identical CDR3. The genes are TRBV5-4 and TRBJ2-5, with D unclear. Germline V gene sequence: CDR1 SGHNT, CDR2 YYREEE (reference sequence). Trimming pared 0 bases from V and 2 bases from J, leaving 2 bases between. The CDR3 consists of 12 residues. The DNA of the CDR3 is TGTGCCAGCAGCTTGGGGCAAGAGACCCAGTACTTC. The encoded protein is CASSLGQETQYF.